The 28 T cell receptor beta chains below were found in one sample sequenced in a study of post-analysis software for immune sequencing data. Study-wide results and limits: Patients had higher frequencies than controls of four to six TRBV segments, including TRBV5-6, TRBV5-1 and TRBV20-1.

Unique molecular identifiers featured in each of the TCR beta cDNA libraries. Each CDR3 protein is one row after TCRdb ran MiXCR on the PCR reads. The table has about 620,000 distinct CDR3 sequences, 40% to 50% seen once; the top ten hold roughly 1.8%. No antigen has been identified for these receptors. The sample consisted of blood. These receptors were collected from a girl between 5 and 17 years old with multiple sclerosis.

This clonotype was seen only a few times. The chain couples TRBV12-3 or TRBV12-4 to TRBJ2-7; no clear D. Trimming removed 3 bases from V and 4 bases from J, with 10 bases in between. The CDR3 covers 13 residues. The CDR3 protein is CASSFDSRYEQYF. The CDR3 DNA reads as TGTGCCAGCAGTTTCGACTCCCGATACGAGCAGTACTTC.

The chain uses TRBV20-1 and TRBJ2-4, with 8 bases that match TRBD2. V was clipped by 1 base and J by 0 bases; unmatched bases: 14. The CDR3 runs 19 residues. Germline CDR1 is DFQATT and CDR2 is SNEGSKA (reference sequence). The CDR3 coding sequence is TGCAGTGCTAGAGCCACCCGGGAGGGGGTGATCCTAGCCAAAAACATTCAGTACTTC. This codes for CSARATREGVILAKNIQYF.

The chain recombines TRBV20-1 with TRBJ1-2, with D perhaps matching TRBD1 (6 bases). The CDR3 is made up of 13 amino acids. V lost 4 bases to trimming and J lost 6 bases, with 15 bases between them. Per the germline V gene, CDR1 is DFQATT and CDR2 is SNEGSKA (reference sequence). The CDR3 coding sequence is TGCAGTGCTAATATCGAGGGGGGCCATGGCTACACCTTC. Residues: CSANIEGGHGYTF.

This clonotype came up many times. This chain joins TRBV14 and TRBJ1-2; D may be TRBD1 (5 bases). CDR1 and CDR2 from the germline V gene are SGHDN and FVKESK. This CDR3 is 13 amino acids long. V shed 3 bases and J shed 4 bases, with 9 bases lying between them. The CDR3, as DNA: TGTGCCAGCAGCCAGGGACTGGGCTATGGCTACACCTTC. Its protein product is CASSQGLGYGYTF.

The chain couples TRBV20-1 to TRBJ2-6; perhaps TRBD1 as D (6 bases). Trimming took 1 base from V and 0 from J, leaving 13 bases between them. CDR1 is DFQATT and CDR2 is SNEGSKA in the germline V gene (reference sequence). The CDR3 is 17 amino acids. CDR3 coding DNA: TGCAGTGCTAGAGGACAGGTGACCCTCTCTGGGGCCAACGTCCTGACTTTC. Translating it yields CSARGQVTLSGANVLTF.

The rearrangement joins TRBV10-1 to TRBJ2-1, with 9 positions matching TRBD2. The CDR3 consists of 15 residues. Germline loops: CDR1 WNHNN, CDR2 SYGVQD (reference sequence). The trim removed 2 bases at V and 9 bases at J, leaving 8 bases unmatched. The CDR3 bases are TGCGCCAGCAGTGAGGAGGGACTAGCCTCGGGTGAGCAGTTCTTC. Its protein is CASSEEGLASGEQFF.

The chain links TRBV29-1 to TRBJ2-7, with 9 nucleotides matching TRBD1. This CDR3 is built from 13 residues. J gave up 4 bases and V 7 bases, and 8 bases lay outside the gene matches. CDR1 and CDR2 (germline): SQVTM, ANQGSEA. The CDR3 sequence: CSAADGTGYEQYF. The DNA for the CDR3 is TGCAGCGCTGCGGATGGGACAGGGTACGAGCAGTACTTC.

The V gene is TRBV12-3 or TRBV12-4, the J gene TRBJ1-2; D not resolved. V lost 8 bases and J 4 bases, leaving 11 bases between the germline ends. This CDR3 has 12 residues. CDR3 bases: TGTGCCAGCTTCTCAGCCCCCTATGGCTACACCTTC. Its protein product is CASFSAPYGYTF.

The CDR3 sequence: CSASRRAYQETQYF. The CDR3 coding sequence is TGCAGTGCTTCCCGACGGGCGTACCAAGAGACCCAGTACTTC. The genes are TRBV20-1 and TRBJ2-5; no firm D call. Deletions cut 5 bases from V and 0 bases from J, with 13 bases between. There are 14 residues in the CDR3. Germline CDR1 and CDR2: DFQATT and SNEGSKA (reference sequence).

The CDR3 region is CSVGRGQGETQYF. In nucleotides, the CDR3 is TGCAGCGTTGGTAGGGGGCAGGGAGAGACCCAGTACTTC. V and J are TRBV29-1 and TRBJ2-5, with 7 bases lining up with TRBD1. CDR1 SQVTM and CDR2 ANQGSEA come from the germline V gene. The J segment lost 4 bases and the V segment lost 4 bases, leaving 6 bases of the junction unmatched. There are 13 residues in the CDR3.

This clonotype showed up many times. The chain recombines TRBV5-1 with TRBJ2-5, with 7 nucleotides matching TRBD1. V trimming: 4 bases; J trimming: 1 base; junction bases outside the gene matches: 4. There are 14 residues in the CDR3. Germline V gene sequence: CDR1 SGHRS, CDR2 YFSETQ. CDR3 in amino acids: CASSPGTVQETQYF. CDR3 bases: TGCGCCAGCAGCCCAGGGACAGTCCAAGAGACCCAGTACTTC.

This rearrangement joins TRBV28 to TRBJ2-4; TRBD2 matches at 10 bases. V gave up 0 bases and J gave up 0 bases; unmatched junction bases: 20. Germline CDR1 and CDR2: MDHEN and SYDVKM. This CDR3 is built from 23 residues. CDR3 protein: CASSLWRRTGGTSELLAKNIQYF. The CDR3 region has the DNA TGTGCCAGCAGTTTATGGCGGCGGACAGGTGGGACTAGCGAACTACTAGCCAAAAACATTCAGTACTTC.

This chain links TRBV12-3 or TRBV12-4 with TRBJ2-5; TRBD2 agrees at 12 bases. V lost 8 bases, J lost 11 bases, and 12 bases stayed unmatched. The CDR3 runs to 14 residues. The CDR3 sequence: CASGRTSGVAEQYF. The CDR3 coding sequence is TGTGCCAGCGGAAGGACTAGCGGGGTTGCTGAGCAGTACTTC.

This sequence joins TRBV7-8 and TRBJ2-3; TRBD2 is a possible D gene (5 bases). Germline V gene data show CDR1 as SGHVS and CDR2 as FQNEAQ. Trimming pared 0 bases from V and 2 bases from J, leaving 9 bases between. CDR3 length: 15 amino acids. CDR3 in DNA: TGTGCCAGCAGCTTAGCCGGGGTACCCACAGATACGCAGTATTTT. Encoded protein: CASSLAGVPTDTQYF.

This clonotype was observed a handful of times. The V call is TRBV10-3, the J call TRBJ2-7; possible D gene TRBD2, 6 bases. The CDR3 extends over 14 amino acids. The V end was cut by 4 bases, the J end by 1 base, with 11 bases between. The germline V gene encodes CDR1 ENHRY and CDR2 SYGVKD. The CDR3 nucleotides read TGTGCCATCAGTGCCAACCGGGAGTCCTACGAGCAGTACTTC. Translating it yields CAISANRESYEQYF.

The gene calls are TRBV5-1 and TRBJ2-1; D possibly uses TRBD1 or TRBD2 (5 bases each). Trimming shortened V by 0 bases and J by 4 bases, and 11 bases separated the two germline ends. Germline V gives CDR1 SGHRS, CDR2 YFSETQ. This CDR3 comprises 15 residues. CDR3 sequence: CASSLDGAAYNEQFF. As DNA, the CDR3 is TGCGCCAGCAGCTTGGACGGGGCCGCTTACAATGAGCAGTTCTTC. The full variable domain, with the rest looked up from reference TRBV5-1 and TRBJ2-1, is KAGVTQTPRYLIKTRGQQVTLSCSPISGHRSVSWYQQTPGQGLQFLFEYFSETQRNKGNFPGRFSGRQFSNSRSEMNVSTLELGDSALYLCASSLDGAAYNEQFFGPGTRLTVL.

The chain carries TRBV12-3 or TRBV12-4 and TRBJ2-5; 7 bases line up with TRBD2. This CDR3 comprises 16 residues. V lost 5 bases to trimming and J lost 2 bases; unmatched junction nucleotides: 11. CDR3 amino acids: CASSPQSSGWQETQYF. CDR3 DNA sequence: TGTGCCAGCAGTCCCCAGTCTAGCGGATGGCAAGAGACCCAGTACTTC.

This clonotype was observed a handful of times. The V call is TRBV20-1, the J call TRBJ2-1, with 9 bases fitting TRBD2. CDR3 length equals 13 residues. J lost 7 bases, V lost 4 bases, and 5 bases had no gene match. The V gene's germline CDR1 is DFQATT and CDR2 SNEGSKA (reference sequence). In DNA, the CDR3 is TGCAGTGCTATAGCGGGAGTTTTGAATGAGCAGTTCTTC. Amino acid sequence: CSAIAGVLNEQFF.

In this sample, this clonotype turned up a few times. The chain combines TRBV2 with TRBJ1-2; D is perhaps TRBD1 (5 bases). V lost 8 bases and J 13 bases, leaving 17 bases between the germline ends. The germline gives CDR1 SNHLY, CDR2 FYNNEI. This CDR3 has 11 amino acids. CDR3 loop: CASDPPGYGTF. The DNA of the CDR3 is TGTGCCAGCGACCCACCAGGGTATGGCACCTTC.

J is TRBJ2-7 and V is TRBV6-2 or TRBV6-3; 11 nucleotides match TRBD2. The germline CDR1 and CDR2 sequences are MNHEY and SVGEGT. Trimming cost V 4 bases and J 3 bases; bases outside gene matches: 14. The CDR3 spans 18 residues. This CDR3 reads CASSSPPQETSGVYEQYF. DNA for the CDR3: TGTGCCAGCAGTTCTCCTCCTCAGGAGACTAGCGGGGTCTACGAGCAGTACTTC.

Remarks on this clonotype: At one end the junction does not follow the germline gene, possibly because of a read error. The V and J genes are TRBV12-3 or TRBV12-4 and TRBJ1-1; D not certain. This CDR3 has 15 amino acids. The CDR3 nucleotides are TGTGCCAGCAGTTTAATAACGGGTAAGAACGCTGAAGCTTTCTTT. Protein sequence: CASSLITGKNAEAFF.

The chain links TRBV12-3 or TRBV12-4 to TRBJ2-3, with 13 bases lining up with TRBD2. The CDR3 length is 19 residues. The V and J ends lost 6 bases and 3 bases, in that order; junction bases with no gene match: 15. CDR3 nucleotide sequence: TGTGCCAGCAGCACAACTCGGACTAGCGGGAGTCTGGTTACAGATACGCAGTATTTT. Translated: CASSTTRTSGSLVTDTQYF.

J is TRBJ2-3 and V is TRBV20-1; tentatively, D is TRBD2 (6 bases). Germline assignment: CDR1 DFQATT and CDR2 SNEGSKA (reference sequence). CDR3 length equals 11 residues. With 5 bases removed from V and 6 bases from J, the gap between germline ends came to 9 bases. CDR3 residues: CSAGSGDTQYF. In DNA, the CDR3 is TGCAGTGCTGGCAGCGGGGATACGCAGTATTTT.

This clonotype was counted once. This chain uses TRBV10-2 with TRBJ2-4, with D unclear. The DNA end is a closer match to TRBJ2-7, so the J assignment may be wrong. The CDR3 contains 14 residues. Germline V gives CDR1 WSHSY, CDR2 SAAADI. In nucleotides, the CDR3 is TGCGCCAGCAGTCCGACTGGTCCGTCTCGCGAGCAGTACTTC. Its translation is CASSPTGPSREQYF.

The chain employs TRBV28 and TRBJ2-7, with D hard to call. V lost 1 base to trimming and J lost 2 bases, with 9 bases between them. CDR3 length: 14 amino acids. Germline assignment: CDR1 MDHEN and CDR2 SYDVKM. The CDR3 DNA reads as TGTGCCAGCAGTTTATATAGGGCCCCCTACGAGCAGTACTTC. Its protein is CASSLYRAPYEQYF.

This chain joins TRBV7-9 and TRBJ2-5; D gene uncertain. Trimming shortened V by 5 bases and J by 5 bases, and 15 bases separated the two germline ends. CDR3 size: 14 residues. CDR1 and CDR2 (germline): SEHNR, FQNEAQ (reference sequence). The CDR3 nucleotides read TGTGCCAGCAGCCCTTATGGTCTGACGGAGACCCAGTACTTC. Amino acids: CASSPYGLTETQYF.

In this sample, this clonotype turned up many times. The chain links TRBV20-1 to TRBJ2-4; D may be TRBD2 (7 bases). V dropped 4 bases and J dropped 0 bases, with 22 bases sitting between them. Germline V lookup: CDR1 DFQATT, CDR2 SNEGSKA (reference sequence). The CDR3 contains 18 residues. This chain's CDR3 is CSATQGGGLAEAKNIQYF. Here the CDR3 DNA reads TGCAGTGCTACCCAAGGGGGGGGCCTCGCTGAAGCCAAAAACATTCAGTACTTC.

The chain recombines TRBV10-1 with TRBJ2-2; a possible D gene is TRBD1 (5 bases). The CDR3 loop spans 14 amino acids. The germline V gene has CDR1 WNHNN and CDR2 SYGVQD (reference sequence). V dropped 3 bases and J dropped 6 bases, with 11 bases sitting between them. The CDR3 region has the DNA TGCGCCAGCAGTGAAGGCAGGGCCCCCGGGGAGCTGTTTTTT. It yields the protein CASSEGRAPGELFF.